Following are 14 T cell receptor beta chains from one sample sequenced in a study of spatial heterogeneity in lung cancer. Time point here: sample taken at primary tumor resection. Each CDR3 protein is one row after TCRdb ran MiXCR on the 5' RACE reads. The sample shows tens of thousands of distinct CDR3 sequences, approximately 3% of them seen only once. This sample comprised normal lung tissue next to the tumor, obtained at surgery. These receptors were obtained from a male donor with early-stage non-small cell lung cancer.

This clonotype was counted many times. The chain couples TRBV6-6 to TRBJ1-2, with D perhaps TRBD1 (6 bases). The V gene's germline CDR1 is MNHNY and CDR2 SVGAGI (reference sequence). V gave up 6 bases and J gave up 2 bases, with 10 bases separating them. The CDR3 extends over 13 amino acids. The CDR3 bases are TGTGCCAGCAGCAACACAGGGAACTATGGCTACACCTTC. As protein: CASSNTGNYGYTF.

This clonotype was seen ten or more times. In nucleotides, the CDR3 is TGCAGTGCTCGGGAGTGGAGCACAGATACGCAGTATTTT. Its translation is CSAREWSTDTQYF. This chain joins TRBV20-1 and TRBJ2-3; tentatively, D is TRBD2 (6 bases). V lost 5 bases, J lost 0 bases, and 9 bases lay in between. The CDR3 totals 13 residues. Germline CDR1 is DFQATT and CDR2 is SNEGSKA (reference sequence).

The sample holds a few counts of this clonotype. V is TRBV28 and J is TRBJ1-5; a possible D gene is TRBD1 (5 bases). V was pared by 4 bases and J by 4 bases, with 20 bases between. Germline CDR1 is MDHEN and CDR2 is SYDVKM. The CDR3 is 17 residues long. The CDR3 is CASSSPGREGPNQPQHF. The DNA of the CDR3 is TGTGCCAGCAGTTCACCGGGGCGAGAGGGACCGAATCAGCCCCAGCATTTT.

This clonotype was recorded at least ten times. The genes are TRBV14 and TRBJ2-5, with no clear D. The CDR3 covers 12 residues. From germline, CDR1 is SGHDN and CDR2 FVKESK. V was cut by 4 bases and J by 6 bases, with 9 bases left in between. CDR3 nucleotides: TGTGCCAGCAGCCCCCAGCATCAGACCCAGTACTTC. It codes for CASSPQHQTQYF.

In its sample, this clonotype was seen many times. The rearrangement uses TRBV7-3 and TRBJ2-2; D uncertain. Germline V gene data show CDR1 as SGHTA and CDR2 as FQGTGA. V was cut by 3 bases and J by 1 base, with 6 bases left in between. This CDR3 is built from 14 residues. In DNA, the CDR3 is TGTGCCAGCAGCTTTTCGGGGAACACCGGGGAGCTGTTTTTT. Translation gives CASSFSGNTGELFF.

The CDR3 DNA follows: TGTGCCAGCAGTTCCCCGGGACAGTTCAATCAGCCCCAGCATTTT. Its translation: CASSSPGQFNQPQHF. V is TRBV12-3 or TRBV12-4 and J is TRBJ1-5; 7 bases map to TRBD1. The V and J ends lost 4 bases and 3 bases, in that order; junction bases with no gene match: 6. This CDR3 is built from 15 residues.

This clonotype was observed many times. The V call is TRBV12-3 or TRBV12-4, the J call TRBJ2-3; no clear D gene. V gave up 3 bases and J gave up 1 base, with 2 bases separating them. This CDR3 has 12 amino acids. CDR3 amino acids: CASSFGTDTQYF. CDR3 nucleotide sequence: TGTGCCAGCAGTTTCGGCACAGATACGCAGTATTTT.

This clonotype was recorded at least ten times. The chain joins TRBV20-1 to TRBJ1-5; no clear D. Germline V CDR1 and CDR2: DFQATT, SNEGSKA (reference sequence). The CDR3 covers 13 residues. V was shortened by 3 bases and J by 4 bases, with 10 bases between the two germline ends. CDR3 coding DNA: TGCAGTGCTAGCGCCTCCTTTAATCAGCCCCAGCATTTT. Its protein product is CSASASFNQPQHF.

This clonotype was counted at least ten times. V usage is TRBV20-1 and J usage is TRBJ1-5, with 8 bases fitting TRBD1. Germline CDR1 DFQATT, CDR2 SNEGSKA (reference sequence). V gave up 5 bases and J gave up 7 bases; unmatched junction bases: 4. CDR3 length: 12 residues. The CDR3 DNA reads TGCAGTGCTCGCAGGGGGCGGCAGCCCCAGCATTTT. This sequence encodes CSARRGRQPQHF.

This clonotype was picked up many times. This rearrangement joins TRBV18 to TRBJ1-1; D not certain. V was trimmed by 3 bases and J by 0 bases, leaving 20 bases between them. CDR3 length: 18 residues. Germline loops: CDR1 KGHSH, CDR2 LQKENI. The DNA of the CDR3 is TGTGCCAGCTCACCCTATGGCTATCAACCTGGAGTGAACACTGAAGCTTTCTTT. Translation gives CASSPYGYQPGVNTEAFF.

This clonotype was counted ten times or more. The rearrangement joins TRBV4-1 to TRBJ2-2; no definite D call. The CDR3 is made up of 12 amino acids. With 1 base removed from V and 9 bases from J, the gap between germline ends came to 6 bases. Germline V gene sequence: CDR1 MGHRA, CDR2 YSYEKL. CDR3 nucleotide sequence: TGCGCCAGCAGCCAAGTTCGCCGGGAGCTGTTTTTT. This sequence encodes CASSQVRRELFF.

This clonotype was detected ten times or more. The chain combines TRBV9 with TRBJ2-3, with 10 bases aligning to TRBD2. The V gene end was trimmed by 8 bases and the J gene end by 2 bases; junction bases not matched to a gene: 2. Looked up from germline, CDR1 is SGDLS and CDR2 is YYNGEE. The CDR3 spans 13 residues. Here the CDR3 DNA reads TGTGCCAGACTAGCGGGAAACACAGATACGCAGTATTTT. Its translation is CARLAGNTDTQYF.

This clonotype was seen repeatedly, ten times or more. The chain couples TRBV29-1 to TRBJ2-7; D may be TRBD1 (5 bases). V gave up 7 bases and J gave up 2 bases, with 15 bases separating them. Germline V gene lookup returns CDR1 SQVTM and CDR2 ANQGSEA. There are 13 residues in the CDR3. The CDR3: CSAGPIGAYEQYF. The CDR3 nucleotides read TGCAGCGCCGGACCCATAGGGGCCTACGAGCAGTACTTC.

The sample holds a few counts of this clonotype. The rearrangement uses TRBV12-3 or TRBV12-4 and TRBJ1-5; no clear D gene. The ends were cut back, 5 bases at V and 5 bases at J, with 22 bases in the middle. CDR3 size: 17 residues. The CDR3 region has the DNA TGTGCCAGCAGTCTCCGCTATATGACATACGGGGATCAGCCCCAGCATTTT. Its protein product is CASSLRYMTYGDQPQHF.